The 10 T cell receptor beta chains listed next were all sequenced from one sample in a study of T-cell reconstitution after alpha-beta-depleted transplantation in children. Overall study results and limits: After one year, T-cell counts and TCRbeta diversity mostly came from new T cells.

For these receptors, no antigen is known. Unique molecular identifiers were incorporated into the prepared TCRbeta library. MiXCR, applied by TCRdb to the PCR reads, yields one record per CDR3 protein. The data show around 270,000 distinct CDR3 sequences, over 7.5% seen once. Material: peripheral blood, obtained 360 days after TCRalphabeta/CD19-depleted stem cell transplant. All receptors derive from a female patient between 2 and 10 years old who had a stem cell transplant for Fanconi anemia, so the T cells may come from the graft donor.

This clonotype was counted at least ten times. The genes are TRBV7-9 and TRBJ2-1; 9 nucleotides match TRBD1. Germline-derived CDR1 and CDR2 are SEHNR and FQNEAQ (reference sequence). This CDR3 is 12 amino acids long. The V gene end was trimmed by 4 bases and the J gene end by 8 bases; junction bases not matched to a gene: 0. The CDR3 loop reads CASSYRGHEQFF. The CDR3 nucleotides are TGTGCCAGCAGCTACAGGGGGCATGAGCAGTTCTTC.

Many counts were recorded for this clonotype. The rearrangement links TRBV10-3 to TRBJ2-2; D is possibly TRBD2 (6 bases). V was trimmed by 3 bases and J by 1 base, leaving 9 bases between them. The germline V gene has CDR1 ENHRY and CDR2 SYGVKD. The CDR3 length is 15 residues. CDR3 region: CAISDGGRNTGELFF. The CDR3 nucleotides read TGTGCCATCAGTGACGGAGGGCGGAACACCGGGGAGCTGTTTTTT.

Ten or more counts support this clonotype. The chain employs TRBV5-1 and TRBJ2-7, with a tentative D call TRBD2 (6 bases). V was pared by 0 bases and J by 1 base, with 14 bases between. Germline lookup yields CDR1 SGHRS and CDR2 YFSETQ. The CDR3 totals 16 residues. As DNA, the CDR3 is TGCGCCAGCAGCTTGGAACGGCTAGCGACTTCCTACGAGCAGTACTTC. Protein: CASSLERLATSYEQYF.

This clonotype has a count of ten or more. The J gene is TRBJ1-1, the V gene TRBV6-1; 8 bases line up with TRBD1. The CDR3 extends over 15 amino acids. V shed 8 bases and J 4 bases; nucleotides not matched to a gene: 12. Looked up from germline, CDR1 is MNHNS and CDR2 is SASEGT. The CDR3 sequence: CASSSGQGLVTEAFF. The CDR3 DNA reads as TGTGCCAGCTCGTCCGGACAGGGATTGGTCACTGAAGCTTTCTTT.

This clonotype was recorded many times. The chain carries TRBV6-4 and TRBJ2-3, with 11 positions matching TRBD2. CDR1 and CDR2 (germline): MRHNA, SNTAGT. The CDR3 has 18 amino acids. V shed 7 bases, J shed 2 bases, and the junction held 14 bases outside the gene matches. CDR3 region: CASIERGTSGPFTDTQYF. The CDR3 region has the DNA TGTGCCAGCATAGAACGGGGGACTAGCGGCCCCTTCACAGATACGCAGTATTTT.

This clonotype showed up many times. The chain uses TRBV7-6 and TRBJ2-7, with 9 bases lining up with TRBD1. Germline V CDR1 and CDR2: SGHVS, FNYEAQ. The length of the CDR3 is 15 residues. With V trimmed by 4 bases and J by 4 bases, 8 bases remained unmatched. The CDR3 reads CASSSTDRGKYEQYF. DNA for the CDR3: TGTGCCAGCAGCTCCACGGACAGGGGAAAATACGAGCAGTACTTC.

This clonotype appeared many times. The CDR3 loop is CASSKPGDCQGQFF. DNA of the CDR3: TGTGCCAGCAGCAAACCCGGGGATTGTCAGGGGCAGTTCTTC. V usage is TRBV21-1 and J usage is TRBJ2-1; the table assigns TRBD1, which was not confirmed against the DNA. TRBV21-1 is marked as a pseudogene. This CDR3 is 14 amino acids long.

This clonotype has a count of ten or more. The V gene is TRBV12-3 or TRBV12-4, the J gene TRBJ2-3, with 10 bases lining up with TRBD1. The V and J ends lost 6 bases and 7 bases, in that order; junction bases with no gene match: 10. The CDR3 is made up of 15 amino acids. DNA of the CDR3: TGTGCCAGCAGACCGACAGGGGGCCTTTTTTATACGCAGTATTTT. It is translated as CASRPTGGLFYTQYF.

This clonotype was seen more than once but under ten times. The chain employs TRBV20-1 and TRBJ2-3; possible D gene TRBD2, 6 bases. Deletions cut 0 bases from V and 4 bases from J, with 14 bases between. This CDR3 comprises 15 residues. CDR1 is DFQATT, CDR2 SNEGSKA, per germline (reference sequence). The CDR3 here is CSARDVSGGADTQYF. The CDR3 DNA reads TGCAGTGCTAGAGATGTATCCGGGGGAGCAGATACGCAGTATTTT.

This clonotype was counted at least ten times. This chain joins TRBV7-2 and TRBJ2-2, with TRBD2 matching over 8 bases. Per the germline V gene, CDR1 is SGHTA and CDR2 is FQGNSA. Trimming cost V 5 bases and J 5 bases; bases outside gene matches: 10. The CDR3 has 16 amino acids. The CDR3: CASSRSGGAGTGELFF. CDR3 DNA: TGTGCCAGCAGCCGATCCGGGGGGGCCGGGACCGGGGAGCTGTTTTTT.